These 30 T cell receptor beta chains originate from one sample sequenced in a study of neoadjuvant nivolumab and ipilimumab in lung cancer. Repertoires were generated with immunoSEQ multiplex PCR, while TCRdb's copy carries only in-frame clones and drops some. The data contain approximately 6,300 clones, almost 65% of them seen just once; the ten biggest clones take up about 14%. The sample here was tumor tissue, taken after neoadjuvant nivolumab, alone or with ipilimumab, at or shortly before surgery. The receptor source for this set is an adult with non-small cell lung cancer.

The chain uses TRBV2 and TRBJ2-3, with 11 bases that match TRBD2. The CDR3 extends over 14 amino acids. Germline CDR1 is SNHLY and CDR2 is FYNNEI. The ends lost 8 bases at V and 5 bases at J; junction bases unmatched: 6. CDR3 protein: CASATGLAGDTQYF. Written as DNA, the CDR3 is TGTGCCAGCGCCACTGGACTAGCGGGAGATACGCAGTATTTT.

The CDR3 bases are TGTGCCAGCAGCGGCTTTGGATTAGATCAGCCCCAGCATTTT. The encoded protein is CASSGFGLDQPQHF. The chain combines TRBV27 with TRBJ1-5; no definite D call. Trimming took 6 bases from V and 5 from J, leaving 14 bases between them. CDR1 and CDR2 (germline): MNHEY, SMNVEV (reference sequence). CDR3 length: 14 residues.

In its sample, this clone was seen a few times. J is TRBJ2-6 and V is TRBV21-1; whether TRBD2, the table's D call, matches the DNA was not checked. TRBV21-1 is a documented pseudogene. The CDR3 runs to 17 residues. CDR3 residues: CATKGGVLPSGANVLTF. As DNA, the CDR3 is TGTGCTACCAAAGGAGGGGTACTGCCCTCTGGGGCCAACGTCCTGACTTTC.

The CDR3 here is CASSLQGRGEAFF. The CDR3 bases are TGTGCCAGCAGCTTACAGGGGCGGGGAGAAGCTTTCTTT. This chain joins TRBV11-2 and TRBJ1-1; a weak D match, TRBD1 (6 bases). This CDR3 contains 13 residues. With 2 bases removed from V and 8 bases from J, the gap between germline ends came to 12 bases. Germline-derived CDR1 and CDR2 are SGHAT and FQNNGV.

This clone is categorized as medium-sized. CDR3 in amino acids: CASSLLTSQDTQYF. Written as DNA, the CDR3 is TGTGCCAGCAGCTTATTGACTAGCCAAGATACGCAGTATTTT. V usage is TRBV11-2 and J usage is TRBJ2-3; TRBD2 matches 7 bases. From germline, CDR1 is SGHAT and CDR2 FQNNGV. V lost 2 bases to trimming and J lost 5 bases; unmatched junction nucleotides: 4. This CDR3 is 14 amino acids long.

The rearrangement links TRBV27 to TRBJ2-4; D uncertain. The CDR3 totals 15 residues. The V end lost 4 bases, the J end lost 0 bases, and 10 bases lay between the germline ends. Germline loops: CDR1 MNHEY, CDR2 SMNVEV (reference sequence). Written as DNA, the CDR3 is TGTGCCAGCAGTTCCCCAACATTAGCCAAAAACATTCAGTACTTC. As protein: CASSSPTLAKNIQYF.

The chain is built from TRBV5-4 and TRBJ2-1; 7 bases are shared with TRBD1. V trimming: 2 bases; J trimming: 7 bases; junction bases outside the gene matches: 6. CDR1 SGHNT and CDR2 YYREEE come from the germline V gene (reference sequence). This CDR3 has 14 residues. This chain's CDR3 is CASSFRTGNNEQFF. CDR3 DNA: TGTGCCAGCAGCTTTAGGACAGGAAATAATGAGCAGTTCTTC.

This clone was found a few times. The same CDR3 can be traced to other DNA sequences in this sample. The J gene is TRBJ2-1, the V gene TRBV6-5, with D perhaps matching TRBD1 or TRBD2 (5 bases each). The CDR3 loop spans 15 amino acids. V lost 0 bases, J lost 8 bases, and 14 bases lay in between. Germline assignment: CDR1 MNHEY and CDR2 SVGAGI. The CDR3 nucleotides read TGTGCCAGCAGTTACTCGAGGGACCCCTCGGATGAGCAGTTCTTC. This gives the protein CASSYSRDPSDEQFF.

The chain joins TRBV19 to TRBJ1-2; 8 bases line up with TRBD1. Germline V lookup: CDR1 LNHDA, CDR2 SQIVND (reference sequence). The V and J ends lost 5 bases and 4 bases, in that order; junction bases with no gene match: 6. CDR3 size: 14 residues. The CDR3 DNA follows: TGTGCCAGTAGTCCGTTGGACAGGGTCTATGGCTACACCTTC. It yields the protein CASSPLDRVYGYTF.

This chain uses TRBV7-2 with TRBJ2-2; no clear D gene. The CDR3 runs 14 residues. In germline, CDR1 is SGHTA, CDR2 FQGNSA. Trimming left V 2 bases short and J 1 base short, with 5 bases between. The chain's CDR3 is CASSLYQNTGELFF. CDR3 bases: TGTGCCAGCAGCTTATACCAGAACACCGGGGAGCTGTTTTTT.

The genes are TRBV5-5 and TRBJ2-1, with D perhaps matching TRBD2 (5 bases). CDR1 is SGHKS and CDR2 is YYEKEE in the germline V gene (reference sequence). V was trimmed by 2 bases and J by 6 bases, leaving 6 bases between them. The CDR3 is 12 amino acids. In DNA form, the CDR3 reads TGTGCCAGCAGCTTAGCGGCCAATGAGCAGTTCTTC. Translating gives CASSLAANEQFF.

V usage is TRBV7-9 and J usage is TRBJ2-2; 10 nucleotides agree with TRBD2. This CDR3 comprises 16 residues. Germline V CDR1 and CDR2: SEHNR, FQNEAQ (reference sequence). After removal of 4 bases from V and 1 base from J, the junction contained 3 bases not matched to a gene. Written as DNA, the CDR3 is TGTGCCAGCAGCTCATGGACTAGCGGGAACACCGGGGAGCTGTTTTTT. Translating it yields CASSSWTSGNTGELFF.

This clone appeared a single time. The chain is built from TRBV28 and TRBJ1-2, with TRBD1 matching over 10 bases. CDR1 is MDHEN and CDR2 is SYDVKM in the germline V gene. V was clipped by 4 bases and J by 6 bases; unmatched bases: 8. There are 15 residues in the CDR3. The CDR3 DNA follows: TGTGCCAGCAGTTCTGGACAGGGGGGACTACATGGCTACACCTTC. Protein product: CASSSGQGGLHGYTF.

The V gene is TRBV11-1, the J gene TRBJ2-3; a weak D match, TRBD2 (5 bases). Per germline, CDR1 SGHAT and CDR2 FQDESV (reference sequence). Trimming shortened V by 6 bases and J by 1 base, and 11 bases separated the two germline ends. The CDR3 is made up of 14 amino acids. The DNA of the CDR3 is TGTGCCAGCAGTCTAAGCGGTCGCACAGATACGCAGTATTTT. Protein product: CASSLSGRTDTQYF.

The chain links TRBV14 to TRBJ2-2; D might be TRBD2 (5 bases). Germline-derived CDR1 and CDR2 are SGHDN and FVKESK. The CDR3 extends over 15 amino acids. The ends were cut back, 0 bases at V and 3 bases at J, with 8 bases in the middle. The CDR3: CASSQDAGYTGELFF. The CDR3 nucleotides are TGTGCCAGCAGCCAAGATGCGGGTTACACCGGGGAGCTGTTTTTT.

This chain connects TRBV11-2 to TRBJ2-1; the match to TRBD2 covers 7 bases. The CDR3 sequence is 16 residues long. CDR1 is SGHAT and CDR2 is FQNNGV in the germline V gene. The V segment lost 1 base and the J segment 6 bases; nucleotides outside the gene matches: 9. CDR3 DNA: TGTGCCAGCAGCTTAGTTGCGGGAGTGCTCGTCAATGAGCAGTTCTTC. This sequence encodes CASSLVAGVLVNEQFF.

This chain uses TRBV5-1 with TRBJ1-1; D is unresolved. The germline CDR1 and CDR2 sequences are SGHRS and YFSETQ. The CDR3 runs to 14 residues. V lost 0 bases and J 1 base, leaving 7 bases between the germline ends. This CDR3 reads CASSLVPANTEAFF. CDR3 nucleotides: TGCGCCAGCAGCTTGGTCCCGGCGAACACTGAAGCTTTCTTT.

CDR3 coding DNA: TGTGCCAGCAGCGAAAGGGGATGGGAGTATGAGCAGTTCTTC. This sequence encodes CASSERGWEYEQFF. V and J are TRBV9 and TRBJ2-1; D is possibly TRBD1 or TRBD2 (5 bases each). V lost 3 bases to trimming and J lost 8 bases, with 15 bases between them. CDR1 and CDR2 from the germline V gene are SGDLS and YYNGEE. There are 14 residues in the CDR3.

This clone is deemed large. J is TRBJ1-2 and V is TRBV28, with 7 bases aligning to TRBD1. Germline values: CDR1 MDHEN, CDR2 SYDVKM. Trimming took 5 bases from V and 4 from J; bases not matched to a gene: 7. The CDR3 is 14 amino acids. This CDR3 reads CASSPSGQLYGYTF. The CDR3 bases are TGTGCCAGCAGTCCGTCGGGACAGCTCTATGGCTACACCTTC.

This chain uses TRBV6-1 with TRBJ2-2; the D is unclear. The CDR3 spans 14 residues. Germline V gene data show CDR1 as MNHNS and CDR2 as SASEGT. Trimming stripped 5 bases from V and 0 bases from J, with 7 bases between. CDR3 residues: CASSRVSNTGELFF. CDR3 nucleotide sequence: TGTGCCAGCAGTCGCGTATCGAACACCGGGGAGCTGTTTTTT.

The chain links TRBV18 to TRBJ1-5, with TRBD1 matching 9 bases. Germline V CDR1 and CDR2: KGHSH, LQKENI. V was pared by 3 bases and J by 1 base, with 4 bases of the junction left unmatched. The CDR3 consists of 16 residues. CDR3 sequence (DNA): TGTGCCAGCTCACCGGCGACAGGGGGAAGCAATCAGCCCCAGCATTTT. Translation gives CASSPATGGSNQPQHF.

As for this clone: Other DNA sequences in this sample translate to the same CDR3. CDR3 protein: CASSVDFGPSYEQYF. DNA for the CDR3: TGTGCCAGCAGCGTAGATTTCGGACCCTCCTACGAGCAGTACTTC. This chain uses TRBV9 with TRBJ2-7, with D uncertain. The length of the CDR3 is 15 residues. Trimming cost V 0 bases and J 0 bases, with 10 bases left between them. Germline V gene sequence: CDR1 SGDLS, CDR2 YYNGEE.

This sequence joins TRBV11-2 and TRBJ1-4, with no clear D. The germline V and J ends were trimmed by 3 bases and 4 bases, with 3 bases remaining between them. Germline V CDR1 and CDR2: SGHAT, FQNNGV. This CDR3 is 12 amino acids long. The CDR3 nucleotides are TGTGCCAGCAGCTTTAGTAATGAAAAACTGTTTTTT. The encoded protein is CASSFSNEKLFF.

By share, this clone counts as medium-sized (0.01 to 0.1%). The CDR3 DNA reads as TGTGCCAGCAGTTTCTCGTCGGGAGCCGGTAGCGGGGAGCTGTTTTTT. Translating it yields CASSFSSGAGSGELFF. The chain joins TRBV28 to TRBJ2-2, with D possibly matching TRBD2 (6 bases). Germline-derived CDR1 and CDR2 are MDHEN and SYDVKM. This CDR3 is 16 amino acids long. V was clipped by 3 bases and J by 7 bases, with 18 bases between them. The variable domain in full, with the rest retrieved from reference TRBV28 and TRBJ2-2, is DVKVTQSSRYLVKRTGEKVFLECVQDMDHENMFWYRQDPGLGLRLIYFSYDVKMKEKGDIPEGYSVSREKKERFSLILESASTNQTSMYLCASSFSSGAGSGELFFGEGSRLTVL.

This clone came up a few times. The chain employs TRBV2 and TRBJ2-3; D unresolved. V was cut by 0 bases and J by 13 bases, with 14 bases left in between. Germline V gene data show CDR1 as SNHLY and CDR2 as FYNNEI. The CDR3 totals 13 residues. Here the CDR3 DNA reads TGTGCCAGCAGTGAAGCGCAAGGGATGAAGAAGTATTTT. This sequence encodes CASSEAQGMKKYF.

CDR3 nucleotides: TGTGCCAGCAGTCGGGACAGCCGGGAGGAAAAACTGTTTTTT. Translated, it gives CASSRDSREEKLFF. The V gene is TRBV2, the J gene TRBJ1-4, with TRBD1 matching 7 bases. The CDR3 runs to 14 residues. With 5 bases clipped from V and 8 bases from J, the junction kept 8 bases outside the gene matches. CDR1 is SNHLY and CDR2 is FYNNEI in the germline V gene.

This clone was detected only a few times. V usage is TRBV10-1 and J usage is TRBJ1-1, with 9 bases fitting TRBD1. The CDR3 has 15 residues. Germline V CDR1 and CDR2: WNHNN, SYGVQD (reference sequence). Trimming at V came to 8 bases and at J to 1 base, leaving 8 bases not matched to a gene. CDR3 DNA: TGCGCCAGCCAAGAACAGGGGGCCTCGAACACTGAAGCTTTCTTT. This encodes CASQEQGASNTEAFF.

This chain uses TRBV2 with TRBJ1-3; 7 nucleotides align to TRBD1. The germline CDR1 and CDR2 sequences are SNHLY and FYNNEI. The CDR3 sequence is 13 residues long. J gave up 11 bases and V 7 bases, and 11 bases lay outside the gene matches. The DNA for the CDR3 is TGTGCCAGCAATCGTCTTACCGACAGGGCCATATATTTT. Protein sequence: CASNRLTDRAIYF.

This clone was seen only a few times. The chain uses TRBV7-2 and TRBJ2-3; the D is unclear. Germline CDR1 is SGHTA and CDR2 is FQGNSA. CDR3 size: 14 residues. Between the trimmed V and J ends, which lost 3 bases and 4 bases, there was a span of 11 bases. The CDR3 reads CASSFSPGADTQYF. The CDR3 bases are TGTGCCAGCAGCTTTAGTCCCGGCGCAGATACGCAGTATTTT.

The rearrangement uses TRBV19 and TRBJ2-3; 12 nucleotides align to TRBD2. The CDR3 has 14 amino acids. V shed 8 bases, J shed 4 bases, and the junction held 4 bases outside the gene matches. Germline assignment: CDR1 LNHDA and CDR2 SQIVND (reference sequence). The CDR3 DNA is TGTGCCAGTTCGACTAGCGGGAGCGCAGATACGCAGTATTTT. Amino acid sequence: CASSTSGSADTQYF. Based on the CDR3 plus reference TRBV19 and TRBJ2-3, the full variable domain is DGGITQSPKYLFRKEGQNVTLSCEQNLNHDAMYWYRQDPGQGLRLIYYSQIVNDFQKGDIAEGYSVSREKKESFPLTVTSAQKNPTAFYLCASSTSGSADTQYFGPGTRLTVL.